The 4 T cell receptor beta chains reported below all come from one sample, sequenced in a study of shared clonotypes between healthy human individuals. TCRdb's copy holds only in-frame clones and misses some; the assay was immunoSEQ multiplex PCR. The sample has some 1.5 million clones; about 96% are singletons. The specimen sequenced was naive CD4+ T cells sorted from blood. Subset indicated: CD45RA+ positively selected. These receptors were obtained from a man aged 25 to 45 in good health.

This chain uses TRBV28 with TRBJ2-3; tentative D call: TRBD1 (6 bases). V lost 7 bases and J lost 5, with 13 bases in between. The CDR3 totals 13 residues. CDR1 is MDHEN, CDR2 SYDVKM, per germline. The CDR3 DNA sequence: TGTGCCAGCACTACAGGCAGGGGAGATACGCAGTATTTT. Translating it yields CASTTGRGDTQYF.

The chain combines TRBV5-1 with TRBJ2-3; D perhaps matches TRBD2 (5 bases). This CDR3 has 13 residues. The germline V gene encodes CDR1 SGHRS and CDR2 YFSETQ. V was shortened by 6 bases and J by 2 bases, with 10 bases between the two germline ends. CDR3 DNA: TGCGCCAGCACCTCGGGGTCCACAGATACGCAGTATTTT. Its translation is CASTSGSTDTQYF.

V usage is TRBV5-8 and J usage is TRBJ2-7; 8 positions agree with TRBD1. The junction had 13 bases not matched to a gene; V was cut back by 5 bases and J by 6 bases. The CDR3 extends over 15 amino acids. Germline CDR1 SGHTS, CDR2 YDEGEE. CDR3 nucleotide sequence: TGTGCCAGCAGACCCGGTGGACAGGGCTATAGCGAGCAGTACTTC. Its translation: CASRPGGQGYSEQYF.

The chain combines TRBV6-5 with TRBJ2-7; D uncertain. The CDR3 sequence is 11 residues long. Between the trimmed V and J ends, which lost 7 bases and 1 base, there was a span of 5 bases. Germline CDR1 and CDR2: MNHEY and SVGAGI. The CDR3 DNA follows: TGTGCCAGCACTCCGTCCTACGAGCAGTACTTC. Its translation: CASTPSYEQYF.